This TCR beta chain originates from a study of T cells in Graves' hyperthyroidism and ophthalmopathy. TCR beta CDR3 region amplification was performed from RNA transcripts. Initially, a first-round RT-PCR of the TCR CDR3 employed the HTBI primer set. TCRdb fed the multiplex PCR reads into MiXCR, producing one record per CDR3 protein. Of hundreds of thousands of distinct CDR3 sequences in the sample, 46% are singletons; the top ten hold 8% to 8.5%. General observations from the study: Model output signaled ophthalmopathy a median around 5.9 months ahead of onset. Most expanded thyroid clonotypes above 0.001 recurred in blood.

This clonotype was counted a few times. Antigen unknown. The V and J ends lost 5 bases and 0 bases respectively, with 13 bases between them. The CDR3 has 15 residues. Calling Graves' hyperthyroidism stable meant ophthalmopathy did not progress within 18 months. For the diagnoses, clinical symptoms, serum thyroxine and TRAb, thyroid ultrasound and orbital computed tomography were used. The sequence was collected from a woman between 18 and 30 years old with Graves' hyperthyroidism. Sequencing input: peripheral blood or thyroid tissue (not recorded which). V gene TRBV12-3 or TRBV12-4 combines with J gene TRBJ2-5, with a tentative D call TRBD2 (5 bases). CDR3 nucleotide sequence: TGTGCCAGCAGTCCCCCAGCGGCGTACCAAGAGACCCAGTACTTC. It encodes CASSPPAAYQETQYF.